This T cell receptor beta chain was profiled in a study of T cell responses to AZD1222 COVID-19 vaccine (dated by TCRdb to the early 2020s). Study-level background: AZD1222 recipients given second doses at about 4 weeks or at about 12 weeks were pooled, since spike-specific TCR depth and breadth were not found to differ between the two schedules. TCR sequencing was performed for some 250 trial participants, of whom some 200 were given two doses of AZD1222 and 26 were given two doses of MenACWY control vaccine. Trial participants were enrolled by age into 18-55, 56-69 and 70-plus year subgroups, with about 150, 28 and 57 TCR-sequenced participants respectively. Here is what the overall study found, with its caveats: Conclusions about previously exposed vaccinees are limited, since just six AZD1222 recipients were seropositive for SARS-CoV-2 at baseline. The 56-69-year group was small, and its depth increase did not reach significance, likely because of low power. Because no day 14 peak-response samples were available, the repertoires could be characterized only after the peak T cell response. The vaccine-associated CD4 TCRs covered the entire spike protein, and the dominant responses fell in regions 160-218 and 743-854. Nearly half of unique spike-specific TCRs reportedly recognized epitopes outside regions mutated in the B.1.351 and B.1.1.7 variants. After two AZD1222 doses, spike-specific TCR breadth and depth were significantly higher than at day 0 and than in MenACWY recipients. Participants were mostly white British, with more females than males. The authors suggested clonal diversity may have been underestimated.

The CDR3 covers 13 residues, taking in both the cysteine and the phenylalanine. Only CDR3 DNA remains: 39 bases, in frame from the first base. Between the V and J ends, shortened by 2 bases and 4 bases respectively, the junction contains 6 bases. Reading the germline V gene gives CDR1 SGHTA and CDR2 FQGTGA. Turning to this clone: The antigen it binds to is not known. Base qualities are not at hand, and no much larger clone is one base apart.

Sample time point, as interpreted from the label and publication: baseline before first vaccination. Vaccinee samples came from UK trials COV001 and COV002, including a single-blind randomized controlled phase 2/3 trial of AZD1222 (ChAdOx1 nCoV-19) in healthy adults. Trial participant PBMC samples were collected at day 0 and day 28 after the second dose for TCRbeta chain sequencing. The CDR3 regions of human TCRbeta chains were analyzed by immunosequencing. The paper's processing steps were these. TCRs in the repertoires were compared against a reference library of SARS-CoV-2-specific TCRs that had been generated with the MIRA antigen-specificity platform. Breadth was defined as the fraction of unique TCRs that were SARS-CoV-2-associated, and depth was defined as the fraction of total T cells that were SARS-CoV-2-associated. Using the MIRA data, each spike-specific TCR was assigned both to the spike region to which the TCR was reactive and to a CD4 or CD8 class. Log10-transformed breadth and depth values were compared by one-way ANOVA with Sidak's multiple comparisons tests. TCRdb stores this immuneACCESS table with in-frame sequences only. Part of the clones is absent; in the studies checked, under half of the shortfall reflects unresolved V genes, and no reason is known for the rest. Clonal size and the V and J genes are those of that table, whereas D and trimming came from the DNA. The sample has roughly 60,000 clones on record, about 87% of them singletons. Around 5% of the sample comes from the top ten.

This receptor was identified in an adult in good health. The rearranged segments are TRBV7-3 and TRBJ1-5; a tentative D call is TRBD1 (6 bases match). Material: peripheral blood, obtained on day 0 of AZD1222 vaccination. In nucleotides, the sequence is TGTGCCAGCAGCTTAGGACAGAATCAGCCCCAGCATTTT. Its amino acids are CASSLGQNQPQHF.